A few counts support the clone carrying this T cell receptor (beta chain). Its antigen is not known. The time point is: newly diagnosed GD, antithyroid drugs for less than 3 months. Scientists built the TCR library using RNA that was extracted from PBMCs. The sample belongs to a study of regulatory T cells in long-lasting Graves disease. Study background: Graves' patients, diagnosed recently, had received antithyroid drugs under 3 months.

Building of the TCR beta libraries involved iRepertoire HTBI primers and Arm-PCR of CDR3 regions. In the authors' methods: Identification yielded approximately 67 TRBV and over eleven TRBJ segments across samples. Via MiXCR, TCRdb re-called the multiplex PCR reads, giving one row per CDR3 protein. The V and J calls follow TCRdb's processing rather than the paper's. The sample consists of 380,000 or so distinct CDR3 sequences, around 15% of them appearing once. Trimming pared 1 base from V and 5 bases from J, leaving 21 bases between. Germline values: CDR1 SGHKS, CDR2 YYEKEE (reference sequence). This CDR3 is 17 amino acids long. General study points: Among persistent patients, a larger number of public clonotypes were shared (over 2,500) than among newly diagnosed patients (about 970).

This sample also appeared in a second study, on T cells in Graves' hyperthyroidism and ophthalmopathy. That study adds: Hyperthyroidism was newly diagnosed in patients aged 18 to 65 (duration under 2 months).

This TCR was sampled from a young woman with Graves disease. This material consisted of peripheral blood mononuclear cells (PBMCs), taken at new diagnosis, from a patient treated with antithyroid drugs. This chain links TRBV5-5 with TRBJ1-1, with a tentative D call TRBD1 (5 bases). DNA of the CDR3: TGTGCCAGCAGCTTGAGTTTTATCGGGGCTGGGGGTACTGAAGCTTTCTTT. It is translated as CASSLSFIGAGGTEAFF.